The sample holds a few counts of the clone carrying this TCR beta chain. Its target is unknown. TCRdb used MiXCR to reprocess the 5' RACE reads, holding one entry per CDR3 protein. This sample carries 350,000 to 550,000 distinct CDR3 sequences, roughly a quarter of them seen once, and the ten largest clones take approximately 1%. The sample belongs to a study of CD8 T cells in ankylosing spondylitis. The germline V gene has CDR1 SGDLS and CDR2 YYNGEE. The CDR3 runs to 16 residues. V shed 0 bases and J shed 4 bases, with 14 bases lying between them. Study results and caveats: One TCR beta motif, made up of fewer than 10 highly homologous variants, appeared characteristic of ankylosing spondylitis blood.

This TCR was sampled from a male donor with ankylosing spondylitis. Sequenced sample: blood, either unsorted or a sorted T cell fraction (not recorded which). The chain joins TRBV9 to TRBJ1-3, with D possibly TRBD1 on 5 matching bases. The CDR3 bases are TGTGCCAGCAGCGTAGAAGTTGGGGGGTTGGGAAACACCATATATTTT. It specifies CASSVEVGGLGNTIYF.